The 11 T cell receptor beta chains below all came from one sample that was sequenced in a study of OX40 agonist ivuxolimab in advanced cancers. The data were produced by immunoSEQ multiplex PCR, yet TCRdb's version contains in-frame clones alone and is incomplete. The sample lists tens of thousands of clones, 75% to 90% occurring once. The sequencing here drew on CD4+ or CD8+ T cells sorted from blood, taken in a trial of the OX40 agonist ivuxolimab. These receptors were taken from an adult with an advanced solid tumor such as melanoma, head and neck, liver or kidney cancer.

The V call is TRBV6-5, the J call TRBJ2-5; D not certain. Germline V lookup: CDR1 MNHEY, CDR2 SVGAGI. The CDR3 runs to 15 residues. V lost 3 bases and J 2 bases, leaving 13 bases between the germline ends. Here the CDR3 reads CASSYSLRAQETQYF. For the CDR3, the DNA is TGTGCCAGCAGTTATTCCCTCCGGGCGCAAGAGACCCAGTACTTC.

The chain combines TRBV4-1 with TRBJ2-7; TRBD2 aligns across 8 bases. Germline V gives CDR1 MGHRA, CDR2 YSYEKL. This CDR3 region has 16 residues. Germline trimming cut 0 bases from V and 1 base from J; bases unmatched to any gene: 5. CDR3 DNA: TGCGCCAGCAGCCAAGAATACGGCGGGGGGTCCTACGAGCAGTACTTC. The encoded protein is CASSQEYGGGSYEQYF.

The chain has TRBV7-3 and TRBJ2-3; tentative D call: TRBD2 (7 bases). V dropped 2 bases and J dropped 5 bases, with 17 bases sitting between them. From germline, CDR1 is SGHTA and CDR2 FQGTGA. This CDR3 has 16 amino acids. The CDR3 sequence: CASSLAPGGRVDTQYF. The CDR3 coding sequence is TGTGCCAGCAGCTTAGCCCCCGGGGGGCGGGTAGATACGCAGTATTTT.

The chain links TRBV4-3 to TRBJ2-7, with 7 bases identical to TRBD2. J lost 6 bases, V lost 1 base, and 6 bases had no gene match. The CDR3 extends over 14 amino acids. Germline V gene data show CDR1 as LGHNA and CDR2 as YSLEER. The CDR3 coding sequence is TGCGCCAGCAGCCAAGGGCGGGCTAGCGGCGAGCAGTACTTC. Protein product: CASSQGRASGEQYF.

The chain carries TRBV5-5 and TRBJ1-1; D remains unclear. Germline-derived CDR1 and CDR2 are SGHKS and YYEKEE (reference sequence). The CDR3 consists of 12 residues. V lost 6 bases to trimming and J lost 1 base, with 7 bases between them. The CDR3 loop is CASIGENTEAFF. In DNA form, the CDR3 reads TGTGCCAGCATCGGGGAGAACACTGAAGCTTTCTTT.

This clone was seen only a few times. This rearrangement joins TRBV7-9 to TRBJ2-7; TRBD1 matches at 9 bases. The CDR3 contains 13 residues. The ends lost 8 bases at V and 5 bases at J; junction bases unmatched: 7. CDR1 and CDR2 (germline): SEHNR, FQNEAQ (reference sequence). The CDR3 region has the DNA TGTGCCAGCGTTGGACAGGGGCCCCACGAGCAGTACTTC. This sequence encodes CASVGQGPHEQYF.

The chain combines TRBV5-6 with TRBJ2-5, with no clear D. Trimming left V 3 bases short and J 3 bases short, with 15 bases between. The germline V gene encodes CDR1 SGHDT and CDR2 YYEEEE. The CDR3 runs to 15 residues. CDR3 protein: CASSSQASMEETQYF. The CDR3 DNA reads TGTGCCAGCAGCTCCCAGGCTAGTATGGAAGAGACCCAGTACTTC.

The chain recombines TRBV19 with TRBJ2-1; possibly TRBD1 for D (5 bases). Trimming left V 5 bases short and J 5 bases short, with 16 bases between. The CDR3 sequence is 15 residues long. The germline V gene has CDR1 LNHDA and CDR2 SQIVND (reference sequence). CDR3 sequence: CASSLMKGADNEQFF. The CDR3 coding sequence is TGTGCCAGTAGTTTGATGAAAGGGGCCGACAATGAGCAGTTCTTC.

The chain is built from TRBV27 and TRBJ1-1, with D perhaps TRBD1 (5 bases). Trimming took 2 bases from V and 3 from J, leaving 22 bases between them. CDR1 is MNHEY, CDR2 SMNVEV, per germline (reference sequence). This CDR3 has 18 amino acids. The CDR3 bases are TGTGCCAGCAGTTTAAGTCCGCGGGGCCGCTGGAGGGACACTGAAGCTTTCTTT. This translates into CASSLSPRGRWRDTEAFF.

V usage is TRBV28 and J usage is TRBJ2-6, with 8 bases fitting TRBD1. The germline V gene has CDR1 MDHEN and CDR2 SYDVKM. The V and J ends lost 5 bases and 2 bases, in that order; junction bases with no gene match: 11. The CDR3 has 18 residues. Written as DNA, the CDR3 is TGTGCCAGCAGTGCCCGGACAGGGTTATCCCCTGGGGCCAACGTCCTGACTTTC. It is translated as CASSARTGLSPGANVLTF.

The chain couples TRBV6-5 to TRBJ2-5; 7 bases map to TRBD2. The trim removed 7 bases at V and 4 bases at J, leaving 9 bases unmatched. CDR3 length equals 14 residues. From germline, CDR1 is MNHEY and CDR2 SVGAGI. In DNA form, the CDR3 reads TGTGCCAGCAACCGCGGGGGTTTGGGAGAGACCCAGTACTTC. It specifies CASNRGGLGETQYF.